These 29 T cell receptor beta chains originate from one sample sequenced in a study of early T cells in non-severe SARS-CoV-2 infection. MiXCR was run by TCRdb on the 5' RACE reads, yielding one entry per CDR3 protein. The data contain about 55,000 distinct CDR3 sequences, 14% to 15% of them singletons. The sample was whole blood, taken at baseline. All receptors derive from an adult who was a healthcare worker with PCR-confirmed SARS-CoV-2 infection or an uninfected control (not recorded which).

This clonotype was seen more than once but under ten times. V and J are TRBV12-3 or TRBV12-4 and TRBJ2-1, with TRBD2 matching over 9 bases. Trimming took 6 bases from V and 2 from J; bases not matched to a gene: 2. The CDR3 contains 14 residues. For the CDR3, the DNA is TGTGCCAGCAGGATAGCGGGAGCCTACAATGAGCAGTTCTTC. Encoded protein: CASRIAGAYNEQFF.

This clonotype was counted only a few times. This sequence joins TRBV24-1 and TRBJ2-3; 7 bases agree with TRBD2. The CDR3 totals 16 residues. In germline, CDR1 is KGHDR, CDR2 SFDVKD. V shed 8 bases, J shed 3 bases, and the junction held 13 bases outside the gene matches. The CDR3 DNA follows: TGTGCCACCATAAGAGCGAAGCGGGGCTTTACAGATACGCAGTATTTT. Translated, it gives CATIRAKRGFTDTQYF.

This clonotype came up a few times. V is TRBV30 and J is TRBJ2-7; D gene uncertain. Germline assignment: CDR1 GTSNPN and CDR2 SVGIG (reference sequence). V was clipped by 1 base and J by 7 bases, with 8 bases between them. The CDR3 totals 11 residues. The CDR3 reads CAWSGSWEQYF. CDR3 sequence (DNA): TGTGCCTGGAGTGGGTCCTGGGAGCAGTACTTC.

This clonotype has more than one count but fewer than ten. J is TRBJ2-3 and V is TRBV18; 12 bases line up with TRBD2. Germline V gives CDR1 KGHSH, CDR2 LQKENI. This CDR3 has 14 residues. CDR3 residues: CASRTSGVTDTQYF. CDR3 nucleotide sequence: TGTGCGTCGAGGACTAGCGGGGTCACAGATACGCAGTATTTT.

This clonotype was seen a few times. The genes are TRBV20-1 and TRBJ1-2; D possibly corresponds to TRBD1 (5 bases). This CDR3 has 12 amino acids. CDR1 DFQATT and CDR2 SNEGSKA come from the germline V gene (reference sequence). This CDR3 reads CTPGRGRNGYTF. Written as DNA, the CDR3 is TGCACCCCGGGTCGGGGACGAAATGGCTACACCTTC.

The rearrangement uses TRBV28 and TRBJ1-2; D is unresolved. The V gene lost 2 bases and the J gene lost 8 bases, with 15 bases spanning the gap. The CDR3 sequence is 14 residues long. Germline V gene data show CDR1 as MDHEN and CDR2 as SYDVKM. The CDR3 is CASSLGQTIAGYTF. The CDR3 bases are TGTGCCAGCAGTTTAGGGCAGACCATAGCCGGCTACACCTTC.

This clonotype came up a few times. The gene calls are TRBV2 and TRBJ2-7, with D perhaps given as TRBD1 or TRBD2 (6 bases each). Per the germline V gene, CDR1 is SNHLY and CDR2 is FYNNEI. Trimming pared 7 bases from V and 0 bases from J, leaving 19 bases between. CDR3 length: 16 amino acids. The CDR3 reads CASKSGASANSYEQYF. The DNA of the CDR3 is TGTGCCAGCAAATCAGGGGCTAGCGCTAACTCCTACGAGCAGTACTTC. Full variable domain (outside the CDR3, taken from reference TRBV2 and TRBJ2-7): EPEVTQTPSHQVTQMGQEVILRCVPISNHLYFYWYRQILGQKVEFLVSFYNNEISEKSEIFDDQFSVERPDGSNFTLKIRSTKLEDSAMYFCASKSGASANSYEQYFGPGTRLTVT.

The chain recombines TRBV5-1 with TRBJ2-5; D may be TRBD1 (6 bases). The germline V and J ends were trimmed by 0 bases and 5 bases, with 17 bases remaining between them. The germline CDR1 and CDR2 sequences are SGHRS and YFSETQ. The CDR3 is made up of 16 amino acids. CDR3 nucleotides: TGCGCCAGCAGCTTGGCCGACAGGCCCTCGGGGGAGACCCAGTACTTC. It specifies CASSLADRPSGETQYF.

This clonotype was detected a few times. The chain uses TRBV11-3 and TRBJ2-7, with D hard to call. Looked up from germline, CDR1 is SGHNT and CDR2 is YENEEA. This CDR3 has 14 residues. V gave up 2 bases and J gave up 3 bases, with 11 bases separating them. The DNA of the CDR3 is TGTGCCAGCAGCTTATCGGCCTACAGCTACGAGCAGTACTTC. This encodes CASSLSAYSYEQYF. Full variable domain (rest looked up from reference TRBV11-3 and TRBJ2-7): EAGVVQSPRYKIIEKKQPVAFWCNPISGHNTLYWYLQNLGQGPELLIRYENEEAVDDSQLPKDRFSAERLKGVDSTLKIQPAELGDSAVYLCASSLSAYSYEQYFGPGTRLTVT.

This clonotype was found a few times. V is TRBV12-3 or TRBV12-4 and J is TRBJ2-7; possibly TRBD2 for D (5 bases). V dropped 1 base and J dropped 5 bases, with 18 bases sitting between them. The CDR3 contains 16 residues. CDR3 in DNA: TGTGCCAGCAGTTTAGGGCTAGCTCACACCGTGGACGAGCAGTACTTC. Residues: CASSLGLAHTVDEQYF.

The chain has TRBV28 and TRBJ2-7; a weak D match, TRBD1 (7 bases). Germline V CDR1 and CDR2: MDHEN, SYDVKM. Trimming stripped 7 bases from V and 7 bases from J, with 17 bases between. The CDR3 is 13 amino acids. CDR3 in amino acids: CASNNRGRGEQYF. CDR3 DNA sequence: TGTGCCAGCAACAACAGGGGTCGGGGGGAGCAGTACTTC.

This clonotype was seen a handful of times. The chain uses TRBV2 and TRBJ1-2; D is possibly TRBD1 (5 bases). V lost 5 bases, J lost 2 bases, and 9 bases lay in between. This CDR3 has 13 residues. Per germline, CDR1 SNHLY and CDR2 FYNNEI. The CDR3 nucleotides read TGTGCCAGCAGTAAGACAGAGAACTATGGCTACACCTTC. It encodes CASSKTENYGYTF.

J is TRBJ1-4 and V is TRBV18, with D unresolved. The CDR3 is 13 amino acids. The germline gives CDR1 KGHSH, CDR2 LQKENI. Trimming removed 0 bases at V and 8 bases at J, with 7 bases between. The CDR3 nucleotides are TGTGCCAGCTCACCACCGATGGGAGAAAAACTGTTTTTT. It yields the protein CASSPPMGEKLFF.

The CDR3 reads CASSPPLRAPYNEQFF. In DNA form, the CDR3 reads TGTGCCAGCAGTCCTCCGTTGAGGGCTCCCTACAATGAGCAGTTCTTC. The chain carries TRBV27 and TRBJ2-1; perhaps TRBD2 as D (5 bases). The V gene lost 5 bases and the J gene lost 2 bases, with 16 bases spanning the gap. This CDR3 region has 16 residues. The germline CDR1 and CDR2 sequences are MNHEY and SMNVEV (reference sequence).

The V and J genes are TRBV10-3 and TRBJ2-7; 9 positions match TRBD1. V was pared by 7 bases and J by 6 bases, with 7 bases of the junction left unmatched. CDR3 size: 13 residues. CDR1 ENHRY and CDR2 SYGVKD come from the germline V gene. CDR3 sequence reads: CAINPGQGGEQYF. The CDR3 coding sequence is TGTGCCATCAACCCGGGACAGGGAGGCGAGCAGTACTTC.

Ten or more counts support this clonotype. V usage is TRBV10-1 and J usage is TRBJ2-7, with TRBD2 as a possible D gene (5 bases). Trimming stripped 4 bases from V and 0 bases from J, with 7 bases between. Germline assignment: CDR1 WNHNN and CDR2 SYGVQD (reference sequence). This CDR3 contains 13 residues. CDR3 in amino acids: CASSAGYSYEQYF. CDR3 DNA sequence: TGCGCCAGCAGTGCGGGATACTCCTACGAGCAGTACTTC.

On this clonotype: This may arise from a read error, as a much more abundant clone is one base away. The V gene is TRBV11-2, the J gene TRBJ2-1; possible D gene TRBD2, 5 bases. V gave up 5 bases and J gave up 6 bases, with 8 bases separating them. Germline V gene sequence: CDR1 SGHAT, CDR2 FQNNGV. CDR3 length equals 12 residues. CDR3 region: CASSLARNEQFF. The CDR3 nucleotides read TGTGCCAGCAGCCTAGCCCGCAATGAGCAGTTCTTC.

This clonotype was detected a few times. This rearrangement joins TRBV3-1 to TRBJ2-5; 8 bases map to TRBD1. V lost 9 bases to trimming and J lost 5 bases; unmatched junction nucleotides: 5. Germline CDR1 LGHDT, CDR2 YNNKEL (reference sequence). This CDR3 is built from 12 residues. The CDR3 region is CASQYRGETQYF. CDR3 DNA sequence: TGTGCCAGTCAGTACAGGGGGGAGACCCAGTACTTC.

CDR3 in amino acids: CSAPSRDRAIRSEQYF. In DNA form, the CDR3 reads TGCAGTGCTCCAAGCCGGGACAGGGCCATCAGGAGCGAGCAGTACTTC. The chain joins TRBV20-1 to TRBJ2-7, with 9 bases that match TRBD1. Germline V gene lookup returns CDR1 DFQATT and CDR2 SNEGSKA (reference sequence). The CDR3 extends over 16 amino acids. Trimming removed 5 bases from V and 6 bases from J; junction bases left unmatched: 17.

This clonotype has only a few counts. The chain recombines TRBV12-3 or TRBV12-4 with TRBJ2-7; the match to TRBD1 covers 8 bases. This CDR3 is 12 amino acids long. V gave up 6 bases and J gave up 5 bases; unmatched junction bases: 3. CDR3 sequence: CASRTTGDEQYF. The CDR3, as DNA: TGTGCCAGCAGAACGACAGGGGACGAGCAGTACTTC.

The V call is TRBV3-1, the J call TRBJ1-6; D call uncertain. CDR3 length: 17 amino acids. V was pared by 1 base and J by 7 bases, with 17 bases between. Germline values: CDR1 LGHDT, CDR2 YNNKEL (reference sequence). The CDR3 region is CASSQGETQLRNSPLHF. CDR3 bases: TGTGCCAGCAGCCAAGGGGAGACACAGTTAAGGAATTCACCCCTCCACTTT.

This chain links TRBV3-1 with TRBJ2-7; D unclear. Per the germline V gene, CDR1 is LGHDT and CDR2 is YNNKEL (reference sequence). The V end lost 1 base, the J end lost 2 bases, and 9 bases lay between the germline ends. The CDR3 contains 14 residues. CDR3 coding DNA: TGTGCCAGCAGCCAAGTTGACTCCCCCTACGAGCAGTACTTC. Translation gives CASSQVDSPYEQYF.

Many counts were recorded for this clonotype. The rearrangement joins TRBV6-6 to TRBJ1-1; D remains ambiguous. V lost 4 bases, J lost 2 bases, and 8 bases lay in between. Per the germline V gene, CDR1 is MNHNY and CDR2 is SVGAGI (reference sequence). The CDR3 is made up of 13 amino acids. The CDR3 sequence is CASSFISNTEAFF. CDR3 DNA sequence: TGTGCCAGCAGTTTTATTAGCAACACTGAAGCTTTCTTT.

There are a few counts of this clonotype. In DNA, the CDR3 is TGTGCCAGCAGCTTGGGACGGCAGAACAATGAGCAGTTCTTC. Its protein product is CASSLGRQNNEQFF. This rearrangement joins TRBV7-2 to TRBJ2-1; D might be TRBD1 or TRBD2, each matching 5 bases. The CDR3 contains 14 residues. The germline V gene encodes CDR1 SGHTA and CDR2 FQGNSA. The germline V and J ends were trimmed by 3 bases and 5 bases, with 11 bases remaining between them. Supplemented by reference TRBV7-2 and TRBJ2-1, the full variable domain reads GAGVSQSPSNKVTEKGKDVELRCDPISGHTALYWYRQSLGQGLEFLIYFQGNSAPDKSGLPSDRFSAERTGGSVSTLTIQRTQQEDSAVYLCASSLGRQNNEQFFGPGTRLTVL.

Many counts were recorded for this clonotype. The CDR3 sequence is CASSSSISYREKLFF. The CDR3 DNA is TGTGCCAGTAGTAGCTCGATAAGTTATCGAGAAAAACTGTTTTTT. V is TRBV19 and J is TRBJ1-4; no reliable D call. Germline lookup yields CDR1 LNHDA and CDR2 SQIVND (reference sequence). Trimming stripped 4 bases from V and 8 bases from J, with 17 bases between. This CDR3 comprises 15 residues.

CDR3: CASSPERTSGTNIQYF. The CDR3 DNA reads as TGTGCCAGCAGCCCCGAGAGGACTAGCGGGACGAACATTCAGTACTTC. This chain connects TRBV7-8 to TRBJ2-4; TRBD2 matches at 12 bases. Germline assignment: CDR1 SGHVS and CDR2 FQNEAQ. V was pared by 5 bases and J by 7 bases, with 9 bases of the junction left unmatched. The CDR3 has 16 amino acids.

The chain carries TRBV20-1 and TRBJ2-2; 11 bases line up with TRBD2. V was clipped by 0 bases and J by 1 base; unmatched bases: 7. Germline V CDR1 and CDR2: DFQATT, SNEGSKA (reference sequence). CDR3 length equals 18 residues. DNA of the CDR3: TGCAGTGCTAGAGATCCACTAGCGGGGGACCAGAACACCGGGGAGCTGTTTTTT. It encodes CSARDPLAGDQNTGELFF.

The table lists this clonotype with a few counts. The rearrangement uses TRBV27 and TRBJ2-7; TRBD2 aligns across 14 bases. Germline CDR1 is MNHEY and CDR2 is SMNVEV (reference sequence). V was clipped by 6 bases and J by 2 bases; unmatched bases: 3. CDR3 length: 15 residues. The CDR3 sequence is CASREGLAGAYEQYF. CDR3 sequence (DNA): TGTGCCAGCAGGGAGGGACTAGCGGGAGCCTACGAGCAGTACTTC.

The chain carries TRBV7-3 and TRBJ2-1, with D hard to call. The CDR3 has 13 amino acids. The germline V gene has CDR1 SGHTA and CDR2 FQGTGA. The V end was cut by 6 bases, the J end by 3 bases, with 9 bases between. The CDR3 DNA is TGTGCCAGCAGTACTGTCCGCTACAATGAGCAGTTCTTC. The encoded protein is CASSTVRYNEQFF.